These 28 T cell receptor beta chains share one sample of origin, sequenced in a study of blood T cell repertoires in COVID-19. Repertoires were generated with immunoSEQ multiplex PCR, while TCRdb's copy carries only in-frame clones and drops some. The sample yields about 120,000 clones, less than 90% seen once. The sequenced sample consisted of PBMCs or T cells enriched from blood (not recorded which). The receptors shown here come from a woman in her 30s who had recovered from COVID-19.

This chain links TRBV29-1 with TRBJ2-1; 14 bases are a match to TRBD2. Per the germline V gene, CDR1 is SQVTM and CDR2 is ANQGSEA. V lost 2 bases to trimming and J lost 7 bases; unmatched junction nucleotides: 13. The CDR3 covers 18 residues. The CDR3 loop reads CSVELGTSGSLLGNEQFF. The CDR3 DNA follows: TGCAGCGTTGAACTCGGGACTAGCGGGAGTCTACTTGGGAATGAGCAGTTCTTC.

V gene TRBV5-1 combines with J gene TRBJ2-2, with 9 bases fitting TRBD1. Germline-derived CDR1 and CDR2 are SGHRS and YFSETQ. Unmatched junction bases numbered 3, after V lost 3 bases and J lost 6 bases. The CDR3 spans 14 residues. CDR3 nucleotide sequence: TGCGCCAGCAGCTGGAGGGACAGGGCCGGGGAGCTGTTTTTT. Its translation is CASSWRDRAGELFF.

The chain links TRBV6-4 to TRBJ1-1; tentatively, D is TRBD1 (6 bases). Germline V gene lookup returns CDR1 MRHNA and CDR2 SNTAGT. V lost 4 bases to trimming and J lost 4 bases, with 13 bases between them. CDR3 length: 14 residues. The DNA for the CDR3 is TGTGCCAGCAGTGCCAGGGAGGGGGGCACTGAAGCTTTCTTT. As protein: CASSAREGGTEAFF.

The chain links TRBV5-1 to TRBJ2-3; D might be TRBD2 (5 bases). Germline loops: CDR1 SGHRS, CDR2 YFSETQ. The CDR3 length is 16 residues. V was pared by 1 base and J by 1 base, with 13 bases between. The DNA for the CDR3 is TGCGCCAGCAGCTTGATAGGAGGTGACGGCACAGATACGCAGTATTTT. Translated, it gives CASSLIGGDGTDTQYF.

The chain employs TRBV7-2 and TRBJ2-7, with D possibly being TRBD1 (6 bases). Trimming took 0 bases from V and 5 from J, leaving 14 bases between them. Germline values: CDR1 SGHTA, CDR2 FQGNSA. This CDR3 contains 15 residues. DNA of the CDR3: TGTGCCAGCAGCTTAGCAGGGGGTTCAGTGGACGAGCAGTACTTC. This gives the protein CASSLAGGSVDEQYF.

The CDR3 region is CASSPATRTDTQYF. Here the CDR3 DNA reads TGTGCCAGCAGCCCAGCGACCCGCACAGATACGCAGTATTTT. The chain employs TRBV27 and TRBJ2-3; D gene uncertain. Germline loops: CDR1 MNHEY, CDR2 SMNVEV (reference sequence). The length of the CDR3 is 14 residues. The V end lost 6 bases, the J end lost 1 base, and 11 bases lay between the germline ends.

Written as DNA, the CDR3 is TGTGCCAGCAGCTCGACAGGGTATTCACCCCTCCACTTT. It translates to CASSSTGYSPLHF. This chain uses TRBV7-6 with TRBJ1-6, with 7 bases fitting TRBD1. Unmatched junction bases numbered 2, after V lost 4 bases and J lost 8 bases. The CDR3 consists of 13 residues. The V gene's germline CDR1 is SGHVS and CDR2 FNYEAQ.

This sequence joins TRBV2 and TRBJ1-5; 11 nucleotides agree with TRBD1. Germline CDR1 reads SNHLY; CDR2 reads FYNNEI. The trim removed 4 bases at V and 7 bases at J, leaving 3 bases unmatched. The CDR3 covers 14 residues. This CDR3 is CASSAGTGGQPQHF. CDR3 DNA sequence: TGTGCCAGCAGTGCCGGGACAGGGGGACAGCCCCAGCATTTT.

The chain combines TRBV6-4 with TRBJ1-2; TRBD1 matches 7 bases. V trimming: 8 bases; J trimming: 2 bases; junction bases outside the gene matches: 8. Germline V gene data show CDR1 as MRHNA and CDR2 as SNTAGT. This CDR3 has 14 amino acids. The CDR3 sequence: CASGPGQQNYGYTF. CDR3 nucleotides: TGTGCCAGCGGCCCGGGACAGCAGAACTATGGCTACACCTTC.

The chain couples TRBV11-2 to TRBJ2-1, with 11 bases aligning to TRBD2. J gave up 0 bases and V 5 bases, and 6 bases lay outside the gene matches. The CDR3 totals 17 residues. Germline assignment: CDR1 SGHAT and CDR2 FQNNGV. The CDR3 coding sequence is TGTGCCAGCAGCCCTCGGACTAGCGGGCTCTCCTACAATGAGCAGTTCTTC. Its protein product is CASSPRTSGLSYNEQFF.

V and J are TRBV4-3 and TRBJ2-2; 8 bases are shared with TRBD2. J lost 3 bases, V lost 0 bases, and 6 bases had no gene match. The germline gives CDR1 LGHNA, CDR2 YSLEER. The CDR3 extends over 17 amino acids. CDR3 sequence (DNA): TGCGCCAGCAGCCAAGATCTGGCTAGCGGGCACACCGGGGAGCTGTTTTTT. This translates into CASSQDLASGHTGELFF.

V is TRBV7-9 and J is TRBJ2-2; 7 bases are a match to TRBD1. The germline CDR1 and CDR2 sequences are SEHNR and FQNEAQ (reference sequence). The CDR3 runs 15 residues. The V and J ends lost 4 bases and 4 bases, in that order; junction bases with no gene match: 6. As DNA, the CDR3 is TGTGCCAGCAGCTCACAGGGGATGGGCACCGGGGAGCTGTTTTTT. Protein: CASSSQGMGTGELFF.

This chain uses TRBV30 with TRBJ1-1, with D tentatively TRBD1 (5 bases). There are 15 residues in the CDR3. CDR1 and CDR2 from the germline V gene are GTSNPN and SVGIG (reference sequence). Trimming left V 2 bases short and J 5 bases short, with 18 bases between. Here the CDR3 DNA reads TGTGCCTGGAGTCCCAAGTCAGGGCGGGGGACTGAAGCTTTCTTT. This codes for CAWSPKSGRGTEAFF.

This clone was found once. The genes are TRBV24-1 and TRBJ1-2; 10 bases align to TRBD1. The CDR3 has 15 amino acids. Germline-derived CDR1 and CDR2 are KGHDR and SFDVKD. V dropped 1 base and J dropped 9; count of bases not matched to a gene: 7. The CDR3 DNA follows: TGTGCCACCAGTGATTTTGGGGACAGGGGTATACGCTACACCTTC. Protein sequence: CATSDFGDRGIRYTF.

The gene calls are TRBV7-8 and TRBJ2-7; 8 nucleotides match TRBD1. The CDR3 runs 15 residues. Germline CDR1 is SGHVS and CDR2 is FQNEAQ. The V gene end was trimmed by 4 bases and the J gene end by 5 bases; junction bases not matched to a gene: 10. This chain's CDR3 is CASSSGRDRYHEQYF. The CDR3 DNA follows: TGTGCCAGCAGCTCTGGCCGGGACAGGTACCACGAGCAGTACTTC.

V is TRBV7-7 and J is TRBJ2-2; D uncertain. Germline V CDR1 and CDR2: SSHAT, FNYEAQ (reference sequence). V lost 8 bases and J 8 bases, leaving 12 bases between the germline ends. The CDR3 extends over 12 amino acids. Here the CDR3 reads CASSIPRGELFF. CDR3 bases: TGTGCCAGCTCAATCCCTCGGGGGGAGCTGTTTTTT. The whole variable domain, filled in from reference TRBV7-7 and TRBJ2-2, reads GAGVSQSPRYKVTKRGQDVTLRCDPISSHATLYWYQQALGQGPEFLTYFNYEAQPDKSGLPSDRFSAERPEGSISTLTIQRTEQRDSAMYRCASSIPRGELFFGEGSRLTVL.

This CDR3 reads CASSLGLAGGHNTGELFF. CDR3 sequence (DNA): TGTGCCAGCAGCTTGGGGCTAGCGGGAGGGCATAACACCGGGGAGCTGTTTTTT. The V and J genes are TRBV5-4 and TRBJ2-2, with TRBD2 identical over 12 bases. The germline gives CDR1 SGHNT, CDR2 YYREEE (reference sequence). This CDR3 region has 18 residues. Trimming at V came to 0 bases and at J to 2 bases, leaving 5 bases not matched to a gene. The entire variable domain, with the rest obtained from reference TRBV5-4 and TRBJ2-2, is as follows: ETGVTQSPTHLIKTRGQQVTLRCSSQSGHNTVSWYQQALGQGPQFIFQYYREEENGRGNFPPRFSGLQFPNYSSELNVNALELDDSALYLCASSLGLAGGHNTGELFFGEGSRLTVL.

The V call is TRBV5-4, the J call TRBJ2-2; 9 nucleotides match TRBD1. Germline CDR1 reads SGHNT; CDR2 reads YYREEE (reference sequence). CDR3 length: 16 amino acids. V dropped 4 bases and J dropped 5; count of bases not matched to a gene: 9. CDR3: CASSQDRGGWTGELFF. The CDR3 DNA reads as TGTGCCAGCAGCCAGGACAGGGGAGGATGGACCGGGGAGCTGTTTTTT.

The genes are TRBV19 and TRBJ2-2; D may be TRBD1 (6 bases). Germline assignment: CDR1 LNHDA and CDR2 SQIVND (reference sequence). The CDR3 contains 18 residues. Trimming took 3 bases from V and 5 from J, leaving 22 bases between them. This chain's CDR3 is CASSIGMSTGRMTGELFF. The CDR3 coding sequence is TGTGCCAGTAGTATTGGGATGAGTACAGGGAGAATGACCGGGGAGCTGTTTTTT. Supplemented by reference TRBV19 and TRBJ2-2, the full variable domain reads DGGITQSPKYLFRKEGQNVTLSCEQNLNHDAMYWYRQDPGQGLRLIYYSQIVNDFQKGDIAEGYSVSREKKESFPLTVTSAQKNPTAFYLCASSIGMSTGRMTGELFFGEGSRLTVL.

CDR3 residues: CATLATSLGELFF. DNA for the CDR3: TGTGCCACTCTCGCGACTAGCCTCGGGGAGCTGTTTTTT. The chain employs TRBV2 and TRBJ2-2; 7 nucleotides line up with TRBD2. Germline loops: CDR1 SNHLY, CDR2 FYNNEI. The CDR3 has 13 residues. Trimming at V came to 10 bases and at J to 7 bases, leaving 9 bases not matched to a gene.

This clone was seen just once. The chain employs TRBV23-1 and TRBJ1-1; no clear D gene. TRBV23-1 is assigned to the ORF class and has an uncertain function. V lost 1 base and J 5 bases, leaving 5 bases between the germline ends. This CDR3 is 12 amino acids long. CDR3 loop: CASSQFGTEAFF. The CDR3 DNA is TGCGCCAGCAGTCAATTCGGGACTGAAGCTTTCTTT.

The J gene is TRBJ2-5, the V gene TRBV5-4; possible D gene TRBD2, 5 bases. Trimming removed 1 base from V and 2 bases from J, with 12 bases in between. The CDR3 totals 15 residues. The germline V gene has CDR1 SGHNT and CDR2 YYREEE (reference sequence). The CDR3 DNA is TGTGCCAGCAGCTTGAGAGGGTTGGCGCAAGAGACCCAGTACTTC. This sequence encodes CASSLRGLAQETQYF.

CDR3 region: CASSPRGYEQYF. CDR3 bases: TGTGCCAGCAGCCCCAGAGGGTACGAGCAGTACTTC. The chain has TRBV6-5 and TRBJ2-7; D may be TRBD2 (5 bases). The CDR3 extends over 12 amino acids. From germline, CDR1 is MNHEY and CDR2 SVGAGI. Trimming cost V 6 bases and J 4 bases, with 10 bases left between them.

V usage is TRBV5-1 and J usage is TRBJ1-3; TRBD1 is a possible D gene (5 bases). Trimming took 0 bases from V and 0 from J, leaving 10 bases between them. The CDR3 sequence is 16 residues long. The germline CDR1 and CDR2 sequences are SGHRS and YFSETQ. CDR3 loop: CASSLAVRDSGNTIYF. The CDR3 DNA reads as TGCGCCAGCAGCTTGGCCGTCAGGGACTCTGGAAACACCATATATTTT.

The chain has TRBV6-2 or TRBV6-3 and TRBJ2-7; D is unclear. The CDR3 is 15 residues long. Germline V lookup: CDR1 MNHEY, CDR2 SVGEGT. Trimming removed 2 bases from V and 2 bases from J, with 13 bases in between. The CDR3 reads CASSYRQAGAYEQYF. The DNA of the CDR3 is TGTGCCAGCAGTTACAGGCAGGCCGGCGCCTACGAGCAGTACTTC.

This chain joins TRBV21-1 and TRBJ1-4; TRBD1, the D gene given by the table, was not confirmed from the DNA. TRBV21-1 is a known pseudogene. This CDR3 contains 18 residues. Here the CDR3 DNA reads TGTGCCAGCAGCCTATGGGGACCCGACAGGGGGCCTAATGAAAAACTGTTTTTT. As protein: CASSLWGPDRGPNEKLFF.

This chain uses TRBV7-2 with TRBJ2-5; a weak D match, TRBD2 (5 bases). Trimming removed 7 bases from V and 5 bases from J, with 23 bases in between. This CDR3 has 16 residues. Germline CDR1 and CDR2: SGHTA and FQGNSA. This CDR3 is CASNIPGWATRETQYF. The CDR3 DNA is TGTGCCAGCAACATACCGGGATGGGCTACACGGGAGACCCAGTACTTC.

The chain recombines TRBV7-3 with TRBJ2-5; tentatively, D is TRBD1 (5 bases). The CDR3 is 13 amino acids. Germline CDR1 and CDR2: SGHTA and FQGTGA. The V end lost 2 bases, the J end lost 1 base, and 5 bases lay between the germline ends. CDR3 coding DNA: TGTGCCAGCAGCTTAGGGGCCCAAGAGACCCAGTACTTC. Translated, it gives CASSLGAQETQYF.